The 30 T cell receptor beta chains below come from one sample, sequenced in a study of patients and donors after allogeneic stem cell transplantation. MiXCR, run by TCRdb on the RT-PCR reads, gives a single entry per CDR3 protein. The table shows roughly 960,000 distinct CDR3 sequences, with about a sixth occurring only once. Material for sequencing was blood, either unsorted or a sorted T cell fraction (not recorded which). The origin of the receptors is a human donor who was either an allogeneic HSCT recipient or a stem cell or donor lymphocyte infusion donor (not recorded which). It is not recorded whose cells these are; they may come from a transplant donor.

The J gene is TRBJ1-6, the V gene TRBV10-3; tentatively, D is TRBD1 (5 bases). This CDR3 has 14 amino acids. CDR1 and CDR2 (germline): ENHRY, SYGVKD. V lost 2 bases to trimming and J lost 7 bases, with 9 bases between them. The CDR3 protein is CAISEGGANSPLHF. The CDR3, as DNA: TGTGCCATCAGTGAGGGAGGGGCGAATTCACCCCTCCACTTT.

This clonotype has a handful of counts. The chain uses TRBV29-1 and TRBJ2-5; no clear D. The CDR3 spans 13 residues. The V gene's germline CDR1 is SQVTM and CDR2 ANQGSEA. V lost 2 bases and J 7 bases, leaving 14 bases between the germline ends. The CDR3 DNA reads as TGCAGCGTTGAATCGGAACATTTGGGGACCCAGTACTTC. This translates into CSVESEHLGTQYF.

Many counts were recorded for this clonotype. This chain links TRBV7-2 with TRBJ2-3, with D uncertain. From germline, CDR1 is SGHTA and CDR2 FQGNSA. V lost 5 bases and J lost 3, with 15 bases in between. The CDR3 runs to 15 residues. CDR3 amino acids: CASSLRFIITDTQYF. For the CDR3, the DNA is TGTGCCAGCAGCCTTCGATTTATTATTACAGATACGCAGTATTTT.

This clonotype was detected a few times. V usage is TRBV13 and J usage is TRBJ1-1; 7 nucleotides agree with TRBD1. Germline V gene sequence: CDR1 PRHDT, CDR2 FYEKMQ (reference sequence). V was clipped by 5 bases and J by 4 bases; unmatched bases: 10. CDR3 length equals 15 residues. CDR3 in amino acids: CASSDWTGGGTEAFF. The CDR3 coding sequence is TGTGCCAGCAGCGACTGGACAGGCGGAGGCACTGAAGCTTTCTTT.

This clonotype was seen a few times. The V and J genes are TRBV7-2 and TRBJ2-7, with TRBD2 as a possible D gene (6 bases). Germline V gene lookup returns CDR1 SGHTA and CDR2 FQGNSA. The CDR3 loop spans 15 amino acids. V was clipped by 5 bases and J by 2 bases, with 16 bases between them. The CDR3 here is CASSPLGGLTYEQYF. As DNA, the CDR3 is TGTGCCAGCAGCCCCCTCGGGGGTCTAACCTACGAGCAGTACTTC.

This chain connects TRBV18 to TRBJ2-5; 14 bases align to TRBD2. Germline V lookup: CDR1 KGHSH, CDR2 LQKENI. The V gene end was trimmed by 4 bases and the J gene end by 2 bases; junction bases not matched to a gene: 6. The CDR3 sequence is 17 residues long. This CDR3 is CASSLPGLAGGQETQYF. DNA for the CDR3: TGTGCCAGCTCACTACCAGGACTAGCGGGAGGACAAGAGACCCAGTACTTC.

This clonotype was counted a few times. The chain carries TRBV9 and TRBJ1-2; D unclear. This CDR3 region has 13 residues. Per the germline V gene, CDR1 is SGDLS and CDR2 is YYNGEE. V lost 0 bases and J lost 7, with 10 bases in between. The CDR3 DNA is TGTGCCAGCAGCGTAGCTGGCCCTTTTGGCTACACCTTC. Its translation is CASSVAGPFGYTF.

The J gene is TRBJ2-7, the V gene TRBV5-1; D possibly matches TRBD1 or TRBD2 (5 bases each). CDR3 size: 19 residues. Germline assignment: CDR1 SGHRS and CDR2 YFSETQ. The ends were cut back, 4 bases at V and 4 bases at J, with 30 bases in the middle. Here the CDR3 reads CASSGSFPGRPSGPYEQYF. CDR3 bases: TGCGCCAGCAGCGGATCCTTTCCGGGACGGCCTAGTGGGCCTTACGAGCAGTACTTC.

CDR3 loop: CASSPHGQDNYEQYF. The CDR3 nucleotides read TGTGCCAGCAGCCCGCACGGACAGGATAATTACGAGCAGTACTTC. The chain has TRBV9 and TRBJ2-7, with TRBD1 matching over 7 bases. There are 15 residues in the CDR3. V trimming: 4 bases; J trimming: 4 bases; junction bases outside the gene matches: 11. CDR1 SGDLS and CDR2 YYNGEE come from the germline V gene.

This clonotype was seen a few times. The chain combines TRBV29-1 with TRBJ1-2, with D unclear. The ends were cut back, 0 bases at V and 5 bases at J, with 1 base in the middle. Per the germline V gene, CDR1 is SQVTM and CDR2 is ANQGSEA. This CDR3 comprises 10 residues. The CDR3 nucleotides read TGCAGCGTTGAAGAGTATGGCTACACCTTC. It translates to CSVEEYGYTF. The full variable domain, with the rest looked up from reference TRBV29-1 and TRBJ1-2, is SAVISQKPSRDICQRGTSLTIQCQVDSQVTMMFWYRQQPGQSLTLIATANQGSEATYESGFVIDKFPISRPNLTFSTLTVSNMSPEDSSIYLCSVEEYGYTFGSGTRLTVV.

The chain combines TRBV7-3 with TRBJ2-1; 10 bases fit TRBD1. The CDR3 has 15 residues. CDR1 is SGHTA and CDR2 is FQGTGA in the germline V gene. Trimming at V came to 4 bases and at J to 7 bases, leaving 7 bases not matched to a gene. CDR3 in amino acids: CASSSRQGALNEQFF. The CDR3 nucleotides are TGTGCCAGCAGCTCAAGACAGGGGGCTTTAAATGAGCAGTTCTTC.

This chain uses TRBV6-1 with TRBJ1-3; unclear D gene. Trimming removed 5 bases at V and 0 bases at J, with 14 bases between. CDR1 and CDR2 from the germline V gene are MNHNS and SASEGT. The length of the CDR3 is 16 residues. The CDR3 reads CASSPRAIVSGNTIYF. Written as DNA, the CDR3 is TGTGCCAGCAGTCCGCGGGCGATCGTCTCTGGAAACACCATATATTTT.

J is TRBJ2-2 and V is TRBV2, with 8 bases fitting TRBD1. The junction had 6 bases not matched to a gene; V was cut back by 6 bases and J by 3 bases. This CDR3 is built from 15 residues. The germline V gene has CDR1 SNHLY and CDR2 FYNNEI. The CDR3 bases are TGTGCCAGCAGAAGGACAGGGAGTGACACCGGGGAGCTGTTTTTT. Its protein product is CASRRTGSDTGELFF.

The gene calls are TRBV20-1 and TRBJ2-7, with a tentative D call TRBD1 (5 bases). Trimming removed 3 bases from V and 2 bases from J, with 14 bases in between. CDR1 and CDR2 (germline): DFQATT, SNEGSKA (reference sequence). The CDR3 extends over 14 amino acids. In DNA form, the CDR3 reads TGCAGTGCTAGGGGAATCAGGGATACCTACGAGCAGTACTTC. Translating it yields CSARGIRDTYEQYF.

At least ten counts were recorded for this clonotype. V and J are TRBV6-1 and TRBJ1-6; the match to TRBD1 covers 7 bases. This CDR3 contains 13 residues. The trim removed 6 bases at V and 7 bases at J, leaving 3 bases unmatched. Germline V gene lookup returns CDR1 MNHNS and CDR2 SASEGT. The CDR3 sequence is CASSRGDNSPLHF. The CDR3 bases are TGTGCCAGCAGCAGGGGGGACAATTCACCCCTCCACTTT.

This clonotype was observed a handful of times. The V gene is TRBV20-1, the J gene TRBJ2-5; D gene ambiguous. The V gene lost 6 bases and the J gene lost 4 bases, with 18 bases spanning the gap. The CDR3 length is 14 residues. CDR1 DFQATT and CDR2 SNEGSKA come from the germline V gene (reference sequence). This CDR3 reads CSAGREGFSETQYF. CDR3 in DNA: TGCAGTGCGGGAAGGGAAGGTTTCTCAGAGACCCAGTACTTC.

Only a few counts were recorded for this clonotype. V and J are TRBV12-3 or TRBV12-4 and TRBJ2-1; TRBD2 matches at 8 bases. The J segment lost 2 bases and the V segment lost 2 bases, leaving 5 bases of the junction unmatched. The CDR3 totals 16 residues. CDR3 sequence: CASSLLAGGPYNEQFF. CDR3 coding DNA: TGTGCCAGCAGTTTACTCGCGGGAGGACCCTACAATGAGCAGTTCTTC.

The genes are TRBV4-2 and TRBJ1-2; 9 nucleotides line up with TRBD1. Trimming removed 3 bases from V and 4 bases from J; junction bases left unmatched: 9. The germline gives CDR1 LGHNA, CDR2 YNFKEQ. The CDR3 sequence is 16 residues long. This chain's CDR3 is CASSQDRTGASYGYTF. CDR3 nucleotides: TGTGCCAGCAGCCAGGATAGGACAGGGGCGTCCTATGGCTACACCTTC.

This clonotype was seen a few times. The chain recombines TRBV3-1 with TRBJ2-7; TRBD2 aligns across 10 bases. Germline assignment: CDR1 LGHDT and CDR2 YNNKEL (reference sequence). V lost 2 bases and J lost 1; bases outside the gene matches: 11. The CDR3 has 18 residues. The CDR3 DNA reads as TGTGCCAGCAGCCAATCAGCGGGGGGGCCGCTGGCGTCCTACGAGCAGTACTTC. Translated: CASSQSAGGPLASYEQYF.

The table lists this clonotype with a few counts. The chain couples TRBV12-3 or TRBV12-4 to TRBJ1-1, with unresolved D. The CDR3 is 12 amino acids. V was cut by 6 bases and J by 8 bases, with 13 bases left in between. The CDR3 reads CASRGDTLEAFF. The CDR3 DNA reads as TGTGCCAGCAGGGGAGACACCCTCGAAGCTTTCTTT.

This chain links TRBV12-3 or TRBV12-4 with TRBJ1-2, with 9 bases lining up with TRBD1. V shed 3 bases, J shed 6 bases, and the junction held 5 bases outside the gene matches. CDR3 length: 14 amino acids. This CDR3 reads CASSFIQGADGYTF. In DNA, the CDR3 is TGTGCCAGCAGTTTTATACAGGGGGCAGATGGCTACACCTTC.

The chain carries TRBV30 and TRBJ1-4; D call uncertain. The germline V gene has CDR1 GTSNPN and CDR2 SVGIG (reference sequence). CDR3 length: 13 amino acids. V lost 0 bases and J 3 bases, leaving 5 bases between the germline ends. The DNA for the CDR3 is TGTGCCTGGAGTGTACGGGCTAATGAAAAACTGTTTTTT. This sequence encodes CAWSVRANEKLFF.

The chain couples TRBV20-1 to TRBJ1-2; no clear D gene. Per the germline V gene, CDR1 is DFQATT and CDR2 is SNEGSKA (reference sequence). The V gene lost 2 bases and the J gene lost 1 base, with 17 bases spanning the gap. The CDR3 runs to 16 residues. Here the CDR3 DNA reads TGCAGTGCTAGACTTGCCAAATCCCAGGATAACTATGGCTACACCTTC. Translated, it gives CSARLAKSQDNYGYTF.

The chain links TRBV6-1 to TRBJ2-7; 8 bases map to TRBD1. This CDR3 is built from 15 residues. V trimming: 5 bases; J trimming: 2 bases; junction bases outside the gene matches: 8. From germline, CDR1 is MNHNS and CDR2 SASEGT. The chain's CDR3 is CASSIAPDRAYEQYF. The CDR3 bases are TGTGCCAGCAGTATCGCCCCGGACAGGGCCTACGAGCAGTACTTC.

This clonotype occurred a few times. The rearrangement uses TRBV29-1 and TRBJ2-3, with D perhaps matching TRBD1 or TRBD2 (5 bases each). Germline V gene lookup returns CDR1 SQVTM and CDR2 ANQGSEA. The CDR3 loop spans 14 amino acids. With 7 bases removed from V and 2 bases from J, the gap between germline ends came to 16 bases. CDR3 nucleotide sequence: TGCAGCGCCCGGGACCCAGAGAACACAGATACGCAGTATTTT. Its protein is CSARDPENTDTQYF.

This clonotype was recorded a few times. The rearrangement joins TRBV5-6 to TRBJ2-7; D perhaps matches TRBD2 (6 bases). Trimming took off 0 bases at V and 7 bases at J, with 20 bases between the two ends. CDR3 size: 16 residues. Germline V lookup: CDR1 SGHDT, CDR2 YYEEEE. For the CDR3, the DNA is TGTGCCAGCAGCTTGGCGCGGGACGCAGTGAAGAGGGAGCAGTACTTC. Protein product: CASSLARDAVKREQYF.

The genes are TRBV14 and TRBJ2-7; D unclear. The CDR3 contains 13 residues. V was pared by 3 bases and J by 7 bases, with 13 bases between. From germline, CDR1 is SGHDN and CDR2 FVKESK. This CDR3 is CASSHLNYDEQYF. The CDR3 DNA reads TGTGCCAGCAGCCACCTTAACTACGATGAGCAGTACTTC.

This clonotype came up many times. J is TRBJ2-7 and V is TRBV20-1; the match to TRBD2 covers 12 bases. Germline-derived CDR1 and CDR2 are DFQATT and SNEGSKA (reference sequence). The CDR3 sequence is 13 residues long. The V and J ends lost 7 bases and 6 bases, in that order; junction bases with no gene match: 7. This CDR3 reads CSVGGLAGIEQYF. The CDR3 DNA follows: TGCAGTGTTGGAGGACTAGCGGGGATCGAGCAGTACTTC.

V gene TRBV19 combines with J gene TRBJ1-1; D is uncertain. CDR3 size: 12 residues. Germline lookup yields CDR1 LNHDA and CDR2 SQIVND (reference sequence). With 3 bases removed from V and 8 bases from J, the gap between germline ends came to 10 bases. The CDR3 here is CASSIRAGEAFF. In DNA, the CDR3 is TGTGCCAGTAGTATTCGGGCAGGAGAAGCTTTCTTT.

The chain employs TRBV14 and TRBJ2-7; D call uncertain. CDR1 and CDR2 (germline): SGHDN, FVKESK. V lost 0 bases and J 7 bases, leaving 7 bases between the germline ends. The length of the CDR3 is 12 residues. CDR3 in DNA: TGTGCCAGCAGCCAAGATATGCAGGAGCAGTACTTC. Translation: CASSQDMQEQYF.